In this sample, the clone carrying this TCR beta chain turned up many times. Its specificity is unknown. The data stem from a study of spatial heterogeneity in lung cancer. Points from the study as a whole: Tracking of tumor mutation counts was seen in expanded intratumoral alpha and beta TCR counts. Numbers of ubiquitous and regional expanded TCRs tracked ubiquitous and regional nonsynonymous mutation counts, respectively. The study estimated approximately 7% alpha and 12% to 15% beta chain coverage of tumor T cells.

The CDR3 consists of 13 residues. Germline V gene data show CDR1 as SGDLS and CDR2 as YYNGEE. The V gene lost 0 bases and the J gene lost 5 bases, with 8 bases spanning the gap. A single record per CDR3 protein comes from TCRdb applying MiXCR to the 5' RACE reads. The profile covers around 23,000 distinct CDR3 sequences, with about 6.8% appearing a single time and 10% to 13% taken by the ten largest. Time point: sample taken at primary tumor resection. This chain uses TRBV9 with TRBJ1-1; no firm D call. Sample: lung tumor tissue, taken at surgery. This clonotype was sampled from a male donor with early-stage non-small cell lung cancer. The CDR3 reads CASSVAITTEAFF. DNA of the CDR3: TGTGCCAGCAGCGTAGCCATCACGACTGAAGCTTTCTTT. The full variable domain, rest sourced from reference TRBV9 and TRBJ1-1, is DSGVTQTPKHLITATGQRVTLRCSPRSGDLSVYWYQQSLDQGLQFLIQYYNGEERAKGNILERFSAQQFPDLHSELNLSSLELGDSALYFCASSVAITTEAFFGQGTRLTVV.